The 6 T cell receptor beta chains listed next were all sequenced from one sample in a study of blood T cell repertoires in COVID-19. The repertoire was sequenced with immunoSEQ multiplex PCR; TCRdb's copy has only in-frame clones and lacks some. The table lists under 500,000 clones, 75% to 90% of them singletons. Source material: PBMCs or T cells enriched from blood (not recorded which). The receptors originated from a man under 40 who had recovered from COVID-19.

V is TRBV18 and J is TRBJ1-2; 8 nucleotides match TRBD1. The CDR3 runs to 13 residues. The ends lost 2 bases at V and 7 bases at J; junction bases unmatched: 3. Germline CDR1 KGHSH, CDR2 LQKENI. The CDR3 DNA sequence: TGTGCCAGCTCACCAAAGGACAGGGTTGGCTACACCTTC. It translates to CASSPKDRVGYTF.

This chain links TRBV10-1 with TRBJ2-3, with TRBD1 matching over 7 bases. CDR3 length: 13 amino acids. Unmatched junction bases numbered 5, after V lost 8 bases and J lost 3 bases. Germline lookup yields CDR1 WNHNN and CDR2 SYGVQD (reference sequence). CDR3 nucleotide sequence: TGCGCCAGCTCTTCAGGGGGTACAGATACGCAGTATTTT. It codes for CASSSGGTDTQYF.

V gene TRBV27 combines with J gene TRBJ1-1; no firm D call. The V end was cut by 0 bases, the J end by 4 bases, with 9 bases between. Germline lookup yields CDR1 MNHEY and CDR2 SMNVEV (reference sequence). The CDR3 sequence is 14 residues long. This chain's CDR3 is CASSLSARGTEAFF. The CDR3, as DNA: TGTGCCAGCAGTTTATCGGCCCGGGGCACTGAAGCTTTCTTT.

The chain employs TRBV5-4 and TRBJ2-2; D is possibly TRBD1 (6 bases). Germline values: CDR1 SGHNT, CDR2 YYREEE (reference sequence). The CDR3 loop spans 13 amino acids. V dropped 4 bases and J dropped 6 bases, with 10 bases sitting between them. In DNA, the CDR3 is TGTGCCAGCAGCGAACAGGGTTCCGGGGAGCTGTTTTTT. Protein: CASSEQGSGELFF.

This sequence joins TRBV28 and TRBJ1-1, with D maybe TRBD1 (5 bases). This CDR3 is 11 amino acids long. V lost 7 bases, J lost 11 bases, and 14 bases lay in between. Germline CDR1 is MDHEN and CDR2 is SYDVKM. The CDR3 coding sequence is TGTGCCAGCATGCGGGGACCTGGGGCTTTCTTT. It specifies CASMRGPGAFF.

CDR3: CASTLGGREEKLFF. The CDR3 coding sequence is TGTGCCAGCACCTTGGGGGGGAGGGAGGAAAAACTGTTTTTT. V gene TRBV28 combines with J gene TRBJ1-4; D may be TRBD1 (5 bases). This CDR3 has 14 amino acids. CDR1 and CDR2 from the germline V gene are MDHEN and SYDVKM. Trimming stripped 7 bases from V and 8 bases from J, with 17 bases between.